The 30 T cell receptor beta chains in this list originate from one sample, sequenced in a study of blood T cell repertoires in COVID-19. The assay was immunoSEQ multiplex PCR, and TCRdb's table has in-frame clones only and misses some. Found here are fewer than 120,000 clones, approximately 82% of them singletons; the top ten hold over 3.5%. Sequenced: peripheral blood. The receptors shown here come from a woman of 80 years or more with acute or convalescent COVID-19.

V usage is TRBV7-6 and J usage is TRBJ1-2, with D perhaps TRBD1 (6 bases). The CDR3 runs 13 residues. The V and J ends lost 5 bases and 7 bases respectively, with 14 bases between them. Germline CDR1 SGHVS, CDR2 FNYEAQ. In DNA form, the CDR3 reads TGTGCCAGCAGCCCCCCAGGGGATCGTGGCTACACCTTC. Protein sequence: CASSPPGDRGYTF.

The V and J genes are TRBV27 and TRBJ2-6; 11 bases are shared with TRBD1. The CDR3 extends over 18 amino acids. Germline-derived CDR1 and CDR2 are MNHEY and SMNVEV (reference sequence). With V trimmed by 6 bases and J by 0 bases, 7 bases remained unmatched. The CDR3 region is CASRRLGTGGSGANVLTF. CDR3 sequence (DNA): TGTGCCAGCAGAAGATTGGGGACAGGGGGCTCTGGGGCCAACGTCCTGACTTTC.

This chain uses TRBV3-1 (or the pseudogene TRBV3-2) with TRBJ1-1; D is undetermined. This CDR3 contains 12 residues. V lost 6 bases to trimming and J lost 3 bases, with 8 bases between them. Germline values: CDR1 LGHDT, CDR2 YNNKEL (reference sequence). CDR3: CASSIRDTEAFF. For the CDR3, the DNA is TGTGCCAGCAGTATCCGGGACACTGAAGCTTTCTTT.

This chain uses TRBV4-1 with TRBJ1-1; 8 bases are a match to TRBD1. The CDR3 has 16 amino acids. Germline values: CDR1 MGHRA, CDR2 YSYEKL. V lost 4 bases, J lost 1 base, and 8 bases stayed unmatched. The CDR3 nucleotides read TGCGCCAGCAGCCTTGGACAGGGAAGAGGGAACACTGAAGCTTTCTTT. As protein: CASSLGQGRGNTEAFF.

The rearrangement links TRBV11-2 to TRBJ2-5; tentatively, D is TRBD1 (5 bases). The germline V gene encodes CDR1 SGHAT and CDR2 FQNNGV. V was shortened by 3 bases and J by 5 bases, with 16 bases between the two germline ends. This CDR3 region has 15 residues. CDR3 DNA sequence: TGTGCCAGCAGCTTCGAAGGGGCGCCGTGGGAGACCCAGTACTTC. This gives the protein CASSFEGAPWETQYF.

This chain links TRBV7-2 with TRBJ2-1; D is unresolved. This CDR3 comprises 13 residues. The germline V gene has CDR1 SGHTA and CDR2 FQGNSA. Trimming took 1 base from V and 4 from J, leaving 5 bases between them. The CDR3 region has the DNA TGTGCCAGCAGCTTAGAAGAGTACAATGAGCAGTTCTTC. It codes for CASSLEEYNEQFF.

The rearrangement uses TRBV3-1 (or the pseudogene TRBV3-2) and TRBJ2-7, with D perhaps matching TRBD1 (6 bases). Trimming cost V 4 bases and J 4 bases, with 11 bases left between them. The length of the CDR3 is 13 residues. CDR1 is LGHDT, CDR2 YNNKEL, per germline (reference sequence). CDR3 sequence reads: CASSRGRGYEQYF. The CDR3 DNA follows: TGTGCCAGCAGCCGGGGCAGGGGATACGAGCAGTACTTC.

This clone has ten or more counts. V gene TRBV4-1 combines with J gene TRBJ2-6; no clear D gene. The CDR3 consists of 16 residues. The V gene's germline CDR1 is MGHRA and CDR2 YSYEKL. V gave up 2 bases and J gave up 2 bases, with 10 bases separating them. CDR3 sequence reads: CASSQTSQAGANVLTF. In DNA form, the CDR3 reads TGCGCCAGCAGCCAAACCAGTCAAGCTGGGGCCAACGTCCTGACTTTC.

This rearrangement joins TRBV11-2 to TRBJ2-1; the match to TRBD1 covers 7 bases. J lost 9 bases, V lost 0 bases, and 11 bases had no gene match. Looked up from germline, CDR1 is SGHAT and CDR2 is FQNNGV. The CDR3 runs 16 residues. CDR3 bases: TGTGCCAGCAGCTTAGATCGGCCAGGGGGTAGGAGTGAGCAGTTCTTC. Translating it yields CASSLDRPGGRSEQFF.

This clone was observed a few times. Here the CDR3 reads CASRPTRDLNTEAFF. The CDR3 coding sequence is TGTGCCAGCAGACCTACCCGGGATTTGAACACTGAAGCTTTCTTT. The chain uses TRBV7-6 and TRBJ1-1; D remains ambiguous. CDR1 is SGHVS and CDR2 is FNYEAQ in the germline V gene. The V gene lost 6 bases and the J gene lost 0 bases, with 14 bases spanning the gap. This CDR3 has 15 residues.

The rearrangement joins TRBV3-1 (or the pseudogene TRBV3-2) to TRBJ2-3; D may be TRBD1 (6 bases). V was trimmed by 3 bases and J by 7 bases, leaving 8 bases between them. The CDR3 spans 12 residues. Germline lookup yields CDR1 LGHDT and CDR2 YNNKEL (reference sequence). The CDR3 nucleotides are TGTGCCAGCAGCCATGGACAGAATACGCAGTATTTT. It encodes CASSHGQNTQYF.

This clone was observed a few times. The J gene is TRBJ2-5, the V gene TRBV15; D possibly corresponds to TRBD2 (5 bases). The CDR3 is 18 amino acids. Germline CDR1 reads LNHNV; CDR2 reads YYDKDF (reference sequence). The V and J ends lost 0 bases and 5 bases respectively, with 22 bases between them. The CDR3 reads CATSRDYQGVTSGETQYF. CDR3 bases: TGTGCCACCAGCAGAGACTACCAAGGCGTCACCTCGGGGGAGACCCAGTACTTC.

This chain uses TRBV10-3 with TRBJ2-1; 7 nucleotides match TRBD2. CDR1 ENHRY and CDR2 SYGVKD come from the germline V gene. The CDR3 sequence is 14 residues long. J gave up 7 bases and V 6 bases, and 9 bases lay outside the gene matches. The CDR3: CAIRATSDGNEQFF. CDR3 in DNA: TGTGCCATCAGGGCCACTAGCGATGGGAATGAGCAGTTCTTC.

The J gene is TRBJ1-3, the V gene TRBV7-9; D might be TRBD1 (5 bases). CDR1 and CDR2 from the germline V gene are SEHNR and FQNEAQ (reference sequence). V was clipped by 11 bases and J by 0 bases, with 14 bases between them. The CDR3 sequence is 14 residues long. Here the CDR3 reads CAFGQGNSGNTIYF. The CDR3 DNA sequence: TGTGCCTTCGGGCAGGGAAACTCTGGAAACACCATATATTTT.

In DNA form, the CDR3 reads TGTGCCAGCCGCCCGGGACTAGCGGGGGGGGGCACAGATACGCAGTATTTT. This translates into CASRPGLAGGGTDTQYF. This rearrangement joins TRBV7-2 to TRBJ2-3, with TRBD2 matching over 16 bases. This CDR3 is 17 amino acids long. Germline trimming cut 8 bases from V and 1 base from J; bases unmatched to any gene: 6. Germline CDR1 is SGHTA and CDR2 is FQGNSA.

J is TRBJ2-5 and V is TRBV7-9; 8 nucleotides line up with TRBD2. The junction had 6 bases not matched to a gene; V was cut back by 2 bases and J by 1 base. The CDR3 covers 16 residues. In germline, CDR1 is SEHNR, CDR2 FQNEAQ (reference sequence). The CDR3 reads CASSLSGGGPQETQYF. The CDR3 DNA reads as TGTGCCAGCAGCTTAAGTGGCGGGGGGCCCCAAGAGACCCAGTACTTC.

CDR3 residues: CASSGRGYQETQYF. CDR3 bases: TGTGCCAGTAGTGGTAGGGGGTACCAAGAGACCCAGTACTTC. The chain joins TRBV19 to TRBJ2-5; D is perhaps TRBD1 (6 bases). Per germline, CDR1 LNHDA and CDR2 SQIVND (reference sequence). The CDR3 covers 14 residues. V dropped 5 bases and J dropped 0 bases, with 10 bases sitting between them.

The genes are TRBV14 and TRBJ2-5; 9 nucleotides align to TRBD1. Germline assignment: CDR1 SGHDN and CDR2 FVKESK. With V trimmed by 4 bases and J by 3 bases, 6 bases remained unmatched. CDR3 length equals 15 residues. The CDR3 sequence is CASSLYRGLKETQYF. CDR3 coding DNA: TGTGCCAGCAGCCTTTACAGGGGGCTAAAAGAGACCCAGTACTTC. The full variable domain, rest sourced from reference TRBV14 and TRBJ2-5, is EAGVTQFPSHSVIEKGQTVTLRCDPISGHDNLYWYRRVMGKEIKFLLHFVKESKQDESGMPNNRFLAERTGGTYSTLKVQPAELEDSGVYFCASSLYRGLKETQYFGPGTRLLVL.

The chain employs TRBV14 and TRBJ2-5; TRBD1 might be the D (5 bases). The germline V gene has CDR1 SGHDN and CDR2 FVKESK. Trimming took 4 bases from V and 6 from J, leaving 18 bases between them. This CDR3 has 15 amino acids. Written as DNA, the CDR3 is TGTGCCAGCAGCCCCTTAGGCAGGGCTTTAAAGACCCAGTACTTC. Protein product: CASSPLGRALKTQYF.

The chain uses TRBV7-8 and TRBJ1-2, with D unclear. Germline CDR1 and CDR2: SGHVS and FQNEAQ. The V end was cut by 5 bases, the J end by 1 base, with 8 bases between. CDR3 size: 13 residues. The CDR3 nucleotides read TGTGCCAGCAGCCCCCCCAGTAACTATGGCTACACCTTC. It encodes CASSPPSNYGYTF.

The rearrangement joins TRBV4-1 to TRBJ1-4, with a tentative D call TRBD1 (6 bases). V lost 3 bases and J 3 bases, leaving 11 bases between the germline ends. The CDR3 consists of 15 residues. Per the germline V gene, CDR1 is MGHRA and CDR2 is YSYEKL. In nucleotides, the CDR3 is TGCGCCAGCAGCCAGGTACAGGGTTCTAATGAAAAACTGTTTTTT. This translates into CASSQVQGSNEKLFF.

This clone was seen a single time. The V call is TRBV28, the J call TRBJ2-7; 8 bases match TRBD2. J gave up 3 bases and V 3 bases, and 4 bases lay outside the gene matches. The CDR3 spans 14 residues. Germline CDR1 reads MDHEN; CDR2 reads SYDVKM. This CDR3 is CASSFVGRGYEQYF. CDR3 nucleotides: TGTGCCAGCAGTTTTGTCGGGAGGGGCTACGAGCAGTACTTC.

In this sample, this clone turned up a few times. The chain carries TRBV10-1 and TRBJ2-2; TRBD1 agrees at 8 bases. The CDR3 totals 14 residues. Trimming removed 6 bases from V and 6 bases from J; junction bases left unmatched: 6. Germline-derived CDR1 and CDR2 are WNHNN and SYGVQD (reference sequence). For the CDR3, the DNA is TGCGCCAGCAGCTTCCAGGGGGCAGCCGGGGAGCTGTTTTTT. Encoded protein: CASSFQGAAGELFF.

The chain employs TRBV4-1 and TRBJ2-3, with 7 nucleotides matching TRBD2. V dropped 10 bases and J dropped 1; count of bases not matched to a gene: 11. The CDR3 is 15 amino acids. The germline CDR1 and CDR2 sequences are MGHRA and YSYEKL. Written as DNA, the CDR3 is TGCGCCATTGGGGAGGGAGGGTCTGGCACAGATACGCAGTATTTT. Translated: CAIGEGGSGTDTQYF.

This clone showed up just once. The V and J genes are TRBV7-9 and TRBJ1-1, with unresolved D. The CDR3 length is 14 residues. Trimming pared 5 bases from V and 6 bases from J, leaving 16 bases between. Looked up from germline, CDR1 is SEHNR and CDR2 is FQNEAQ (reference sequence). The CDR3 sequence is CASSLRAGSAEAFF. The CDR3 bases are TGTGCCAGCAGCCTTAGGGCGGGAAGCGCTGAAGCTTTCTTT.

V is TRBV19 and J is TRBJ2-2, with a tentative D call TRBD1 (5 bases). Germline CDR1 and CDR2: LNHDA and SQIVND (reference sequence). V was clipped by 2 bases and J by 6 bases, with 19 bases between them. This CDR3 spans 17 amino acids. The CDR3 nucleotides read TGTGCCAGTAGTATATCTTTTTTGGGGCGAAAAGCCGGGGAGCTGTTTTTT. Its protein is CASSISFLGRKAGELFF.

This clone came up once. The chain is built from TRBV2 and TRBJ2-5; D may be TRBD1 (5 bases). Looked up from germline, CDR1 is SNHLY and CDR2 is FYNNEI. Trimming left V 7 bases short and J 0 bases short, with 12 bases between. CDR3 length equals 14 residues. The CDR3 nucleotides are TGTGCCAGCATGGGGCAGGGCAACCAAGAGACCCAGTACTTC. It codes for CASMGQGNQETQYF.

DNA for the CDR3: TGTGCCAGTAGTATAATGGCGGGATTGTTGGCTAACTATGGCTACACCTTC. Translating it yields CASSIMAGLLANYGYTF. The chain recombines TRBV19 with TRBJ1-2; D remains unclear. From germline, CDR1 is LNHDA and CDR2 SQIVND (reference sequence). The CDR3 runs 17 residues. Trimming left V 2 bases short and J 0 bases short, with 16 bases between.

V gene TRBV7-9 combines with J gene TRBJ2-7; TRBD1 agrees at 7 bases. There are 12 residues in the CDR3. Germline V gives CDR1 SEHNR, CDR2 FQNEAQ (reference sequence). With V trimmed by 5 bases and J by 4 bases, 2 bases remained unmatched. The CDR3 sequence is CASSGDSYEQYF. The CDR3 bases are TGTGCCAGCAGCGGGGACAGTTACGAGCAGTACTTC.

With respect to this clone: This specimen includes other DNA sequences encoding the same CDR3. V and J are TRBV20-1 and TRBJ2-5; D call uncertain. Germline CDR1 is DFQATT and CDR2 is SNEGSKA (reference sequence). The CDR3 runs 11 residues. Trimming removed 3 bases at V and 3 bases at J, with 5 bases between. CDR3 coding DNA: TGCAGTGCTAGCCAAAAAGAGACCCAGTACTTC. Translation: CSASQKETQYF.